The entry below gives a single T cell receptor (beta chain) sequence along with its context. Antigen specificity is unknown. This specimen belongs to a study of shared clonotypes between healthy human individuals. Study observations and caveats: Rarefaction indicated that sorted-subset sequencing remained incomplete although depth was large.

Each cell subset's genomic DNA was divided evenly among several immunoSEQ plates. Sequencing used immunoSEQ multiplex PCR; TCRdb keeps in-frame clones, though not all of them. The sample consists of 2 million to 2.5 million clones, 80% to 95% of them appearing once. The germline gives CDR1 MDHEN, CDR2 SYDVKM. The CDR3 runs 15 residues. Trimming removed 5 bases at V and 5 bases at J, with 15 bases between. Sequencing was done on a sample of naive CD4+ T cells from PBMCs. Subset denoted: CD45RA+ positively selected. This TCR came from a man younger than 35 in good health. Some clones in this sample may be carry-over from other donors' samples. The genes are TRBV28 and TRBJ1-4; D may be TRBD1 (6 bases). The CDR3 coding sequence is TGTGCCAGCAGTGCCTACAGGGCCCCAAATGAAAAACTGTTTTTT. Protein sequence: CASSAYRAPNEKLFF.